Sequencing of this T cell receptor (beta chain) was carried out in a study of identical twins. Study observations and caveats: Alpha sequences that were out-of-frame and twin-shared showed an excess of low generation probability. The study drew conclusions from cross-sectional statistical analysis, not from following the same donors.

This clonotype was seen more than once but under ten times. Its target is not known. Germline V gives CDR1 DFQATT, CDR2 SNEGSKA (reference sequence). This CDR3 is 13 amino acids long. V lost 0 bases and J 0 bases, leaving 5 bases between the germline ends. TCRdb ran MiXCR on the 5' RACE reads and lists one entry per CDR3 protein. The sample consists of some 570,000 distinct CDR3 sequences, under 25% of them appearing once. The same data also went into a second study, on yellow fever vaccine responses in identical twins.

This chain links TRBV20-1 with TRBJ2-5; no definite D call. This clonotype was obtained from a woman under 30 in good health. The sample taken for sequencing was CD4+ T cells sorted from blood. DNA for the CDR3: TGCAGTGCTAGAGACAGCCACCAAGAGACCCAGTACTTC. Translated: CSARDSHQETQYF.